Below, one T cell receptor beta chain is given with its context. What it binds is not known. This sample was taken from a study of OX40 agonist ivuxolimab in advanced cancers. For the study at large: Patients were given ivuxolimab, an antibody that agonizes OX40 (CD134). Earlier treatment with anti-PD-1, anti-PD-L1 or anti-CTLA-4 was permitted, and 35% to 45% had received some.

CDR1 and CDR2 (germline): DFQATT, SNEGSKA (reference sequence). The CDR3 is made up of 11 amino acids. Trimming pared 2 bases from V and 6 bases from J, leaving 8 bases between. Study-level findings and limits: Near-lowest levels of clonal expansion characterized partial responders at 0.1-3.0 mg/kg.

Clones were read by immunoSEQ multiplex PCR, and TCRdb kept only the in-frame ones, dropping some. The sample shows about 66,000 clones, under 95% of them seen only once. The sequencing used CD4+ or CD8+ T cells sorted from blood, collected in a trial of the OX40 agonist ivuxolimab. The sequence derives from an adult with an advanced solid tumor such as melanoma, head and neck, liver or kidney cancer. The chain joins TRBV20-1 to TRBJ2-7, with a tentative D call TRBD1 (6 bases). CDR3 in amino acids: CSARRGIEQYF. The DNA for the CDR3 is TGCAGTGCTAGAAGGGGGATCGAGCAGTACTTC.